These 10 T cell receptor beta chains originate from one sample sequenced in a study of T cell repertoires in cytomegalovirus infection. No antigen is known for these receptors. One entry per CDR3 protein results from TCRdb running MiXCR on the reads. The data hold hundreds of thousands of distinct CDR3 sequences, with approximately 30% observed a single time. The sequenced sample was cultured CD8+ T cells from PBMCs, obtained from culture after CMV antigen stimulation. These receptors originate from a human donor in good health (CMV status not recorded). Some clones in this sample may be carry-over from other donors' samples.

This clonotype was counted a few times. This rearrangement joins TRBV6-2 or TRBV6-3 to TRBJ2-7; D unclear. Per the germline V gene, CDR1 is MNHEY and CDR2 is SVGEGT. V lost 0 bases and J lost 2, with 17 bases in between. This CDR3 region has 17 residues. CDR3 loop: CASSYSASRHEAYEQYV. The CDR3 region has the DNA TGTGCCAGCAGTTACTCCGCATCGAGACACGAGGCCTACGAGCAGTACGTC.

This chain joins TRBV27 and TRBJ2-7; 9 bases map to TRBD1. The V and J ends lost 0 bases and 5 bases, in that order; junction bases with no gene match: 8. CDR1 MNHEY and CDR2 SMNVEV come from the germline V gene (reference sequence). This CDR3 has 16 residues. The CDR3 region is CASSLSATGGEDEQYF. The DNA of the CDR3 is TGTGCCAGCAGTTTATCGGCGACAGGGGGGGAAGACGAGCAGTACTTC.

This clonotype was observed a handful of times. The V and J genes are TRBV12-3 or TRBV12-4 and TRBJ1-2, with D unclear. V lost 5 bases and J 14 bases, leaving 12 bases between the germline ends. CDR3 length equals 10 residues. This chain's CDR3 is CASSPDLWTF. The CDR3 DNA is TGTGCCAGCAGTCCGGATTTATGGACCTTC.

The chain carries TRBV10-3 and TRBJ2-1; 9 nucleotides align to TRBD2. The trim removed 0 bases at V and 4 bases at J, leaving 4 bases unmatched. The CDR3 has 16 residues. Germline CDR1 reads ENHRY; CDR2 reads SYGVKD. The CDR3 loop reads CAISESVTSGYNEQFF. CDR3 bases: TGTGCCATCAGTGAGTCCGTGACTAGCGGTTACAATGAGCAGTTCTTC.

This clonotype was observed a few times. V gene TRBV2 combines with J gene TRBJ1-5; D gene ambiguous. This CDR3 is 14 amino acids long. Germline CDR1 and CDR2: SNHLY and FYNNEI. V lost 3 bases, J lost 4 bases, and 10 bases lay in between. The CDR3 loop is CASSDWAENQPQHF. The CDR3 nucleotides are TGTGCCAGCAGTGACTGGGCAGAGAATCAGCCCCAGCATTTT. The full variable domain, with the rest looked up from reference TRBV2 and TRBJ1-5, is EPEVTQTPSHQVTQMGQEVILRCVPISNHLYFYWYRQILGQKVEFLVSFYNNEISEKSEIFDDQFSVERPDGSNFTLKIRSTKLEDSAMYFCASSDWAENQPQHFGDGTRLSIL.

This clonotype came up many times. The DNA for the CDR3 is TGTGCCAGCAGTTTTCGTGGAGGGAATGAAAAACTGTTTTTT. Protein product: CASSFRGGNEKLFF. The chain links TRBV12-3 or TRBV12-4 to TRBJ1-4; the D is unclear. V was pared by 3 bases and J by 5 bases, with 10 bases between. This CDR3 has 14 residues.

In its sample, this clonotype was seen a few times. This chain connects TRBV4-1 to TRBJ2-3; no clear D. The germline V gene encodes CDR1 MGHRA and CDR2 YSYEKL. This CDR3 is built from 16 residues. V was shortened by 0 bases and J by 0 bases, with 10 bases between the two germline ends. CDR3 sequence reads: CASSQERAHSTDTQYF. The CDR3 nucleotides are TGCGCCAGCAGCCAAGAAAGGGCACACAGCACAGATACGCAGTATTTT.

The sample holds a few counts of this clonotype. The chain recombines TRBV12-3 or TRBV12-4 with TRBJ1-5; D gene uncertain. Trimming pared 1 base from V and 5 bases from J, leaving 9 bases between. The CDR3 sequence is 14 residues long. The CDR3 sequence: CASSLVDGDQPQHF. The CDR3 coding sequence is TGTGCCAGCAGTTTAGTCGACGGGGATCAGCCCCAGCATTTT.

In this sample, this clonotype turned up a few times. The rearrangement links TRBV6-5 to TRBJ1-1, with a weak D call TRBD1 (6 bases). Trimming took 11 bases from V and 0 from J, leaving 16 bases between them. Germline CDR1 MNHEY, CDR2 SVGAGI. This CDR3 is built from 14 residues. In DNA form, the CDR3 reads TGTGCCGCCATATCGGACAGCTTGAACACTGAAGCTTTCTTT. This translates into CAAISDSLNTEAFF.

This clonotype was detected ten times or more. The rearrangement links TRBV12-3 or TRBV12-4 to TRBJ2-7; D not resolved. Between the trimmed V and J ends, which lost 1 base and 4 bases, there was a span of 5 bases. This CDR3 comprises 12 residues. CDR3: CASSLVTYEQYF. In DNA, the CDR3 is TGTGCCAGCAGTTTAGTCACTTACGAGCAGTACTTC.